The next 19 T cell receptor beta chains were all read from a single sample in a study of tumor-infiltrating lymphocytes in primary liver carcinoma. TCR beta cDNA was reverse-transcribed from about 550 ng of total RNA. The reaction used a constant-region primer and ProtoScript II reverse transcriptase. Construction of TCR beta libraries relied on three successive nested multiplex PCR rounds employing slightly modified ARM-PCR. The two initial PCR rounds, roughly 9 cycles each, used TRBV1-TRBV30 forward and C-beta reverse primers. TCRdb re-called the multiplex PCR reads with MiXCR, one entry per CDR3 protein. This table holds about 320,000 distinct CDR3 sequences, approximately 65% found once. Unsorted whole blood supplied the RNA, and germline DNA was extracted too. Sequences were obtained from peripheral blood. These receptors all stem from a man aged 35-49 years with primary liver carcinoma and hepatitis B virus infection.

Details on this clonotype: This could be a read error, since a much larger clone is one nucleotide away. The chain has TRBV4-1 and TRBJ2-5; TRBD2 matches 8 bases. The CDR3 sequence is 17 residues long. Germline V gene lookup returns CDR1 MGHRA and CDR2 YSYEKL. This chain's CDR3 is CTSSQDPQAGGQETQYF. The CDR3 nucleotides are TGCACCAGCAGCCAAGATCCCCAGGCGGGGGGCCAAGAGACCCAGTACTTC.

This clonotype came up once. Mismatch with germline at one junction end may stem from a read error. V usage is TRBV6-2 or TRBV6-3 and J usage is TRBJ1-1; D is ambiguous. CDR1 is MNHEY and CDR2 is SVGEGT in the germline V gene. The CDR3 is made up of 13 amino acids. DNA for the CDR3: TGTGCCAGCCACCTCGAAGGGAACACTGAAGCTCTCTTT. Translated: CASHLEGNTEALF.

This clonotype was found a few times. The chain joins TRBV28 to TRBJ1-5, with D perhaps TRBD1 (5 bases). Germline-derived CDR1 and CDR2 are MDHEN and SYDVKM. The V end lost 3 bases, the J end lost 6 bases, and 9 bases lay between the germline ends. CDR3 size: 13 residues. The CDR3 sequence: CASSFGGAQPQHF. CDR3 DNA sequence: TGTGCCAGCAGTTTCGGAGGGGCTCAGCCCCAGCATTTT.

The gene calls are TRBV18 and TRBJ2-7; TRBD1 aligns across 12 bases. With V trimmed by 3 bases and J by 7 bases, 4 bases remained unmatched. The CDR3 consists of 14 residues. CDR1 KGHSH and CDR2 LQKENI come from the germline V gene. For the CDR3, the DNA is TGTGCCAGCTCACCGGGACAGGGGGCCAGGGAGCAGTACTTC. Translation: CASSPGQGAREQYF.

The V call is TRBV12-3 or TRBV12-4, the J call TRBJ2-7; no definite D call. V was clipped by 6 bases and J by 8 bases, with 17 bases between them. The CDR3 is made up of 13 amino acids. The CDR3 DNA reads as TGTGCCAGCAGGGCGACCAGTGGGTACAAGCAGTACTTC. Residues: CASRATSGYKQYF.

This clonotype was counted once. The chain carries TRBV19 and TRBJ2-1; 10 bases agree with TRBD2. Germline values: CDR1 LNHDA, CDR2 SQIVND (reference sequence). This CDR3 is built from 16 residues. The V segment lost 3 bases and the J segment 8 bases; nucleotides outside the gene matches: 10. The CDR3 spells CASSIPLAGVGDEQFF. In DNA, the CDR3 is TGTGCCAGTAGTATTCCCCTAGCGGGAGTTGGCGATGAGCAGTTCTTC.

This rearrangement joins TRBV5-1 to TRBJ2-5; no clear D gene. There are 14 residues in the CDR3. The germline V gene has CDR1 SGHRS and CDR2 YFSETQ. V was pared by 1 base and J by 1 base, with 8 bases between. The CDR3 region has the DNA TGCGCCAGCAGCTTGAGGGTAGCCCAAGAGACCCAGTACTTC. Translation gives CASSLRVAQETQYF.

A word on this clonotype: One base away lies a much larger clone, so this may be a sequencing read error. The chain joins TRBV12-3 or TRBV12-4 to TRBJ2-7, with 8 bases lining up with TRBD2. This CDR3 comprises 13 residues. The V gene end was trimmed by 6 bases and the J gene end by 8 bases; junction bases not matched to a gene: 9. In DNA form, the CDR3 reads TGTGCCAGCAGCAGAGCGGGAGCGGGTAAGCAGTACTTC. This translates into CASSRAGAGKQYF.

With respect to this clonotype: At one end the junction does not follow the germline gene, possibly because of a read error. V usage is TRBV7-9 and J usage is TRBJ2-1; the match to TRBD1 covers 8 bases. Germline CDR1 reads SEHNR; CDR2 reads FQNEAQ (reference sequence). This CDR3 is built from 15 residues. The chain's CDR3 is CASSPRTGSCNEQFF. DNA of the CDR3: TGTGCCAGCAGCCCACGGACAGGGTCCTGCAATGAGCAGTTCTTC. Together with reference TRBV7-9 and TRBJ2-1, the CDR3 gives the full variable domain: DTGVSQNPRHKITKRGQNVTFRCDPISEHNRLYWYRQTLGQGPEFLTYFQNEAQLEKSRLLSDRFSAERPKGSFSTLEIQRTEQGDSAMYLCASSPRTGSCNEQFFGPGTRLTVL.

Worth noting for this clonotype: Just one base apart from a much larger clone, this may be a read error. V gene TRBV12-3 or TRBV12-4 combines with J gene TRBJ1-5, with D possibly TRBD1 on 6 matching bases. The CDR3 sequence is 18 residues long. The V and J ends lost 4 bases and 5 bases respectively, with 24 bases between them. CDR3: CASSSDPFFRDTYQPQHF. The CDR3 coding sequence is TGTGCCAGCAGTTCAGATCCCTTTTTTCGGGACACCTATCAGCCCCAGCATTTT.

J is TRBJ2-1 and V is TRBV6-6; no definite D call. From germline, CDR1 is MNHNY and CDR2 SVGAGI (reference sequence). With 6 bases removed from V and 0 bases from J, the gap between germline ends came to 12 bases. There are 15 residues in the CDR3. The CDR3 loop reads CASSPETRSYNEQFF. CDR3 DNA sequence: TGTGCCAGCAGCCCTGAAACACGCTCCTACAATGAGCAGTTCTTC.

Remarks on this clonotype: The germline gene is not matched at one end of the junction; a read error may be the cause. This rearrangement joins TRBV29-1 to TRBJ1-1; D uncertain. The length of the CDR3 is 11 residues. CDR1 is SQVTM and CDR2 is ANQGSEA in the germline V gene. CDR3 region: CSAGVYTEAFF. Written as DNA, the CDR3 is TGTAGCGCTGGGGTTTACACTGAAGCTTTCTTT.

The V and J genes are TRBV29-1 and TRBJ1-3; TRBD1 is a possible D gene (5 bases). The CDR3 length is 13 residues. Deletions cut 7 bases from V and 2 bases from J, with 12 bases between. Per the germline V gene, CDR1 is SQVTM and CDR2 is ANQGSEA. The CDR3 loop reads CSARAGAGNTIYF. The CDR3 DNA sequence: TGCAGCGCCCGGGCGGGGGCTGGAAACACCATATATTTT.

V usage is TRBV7-9 and J usage is TRBJ2-1; perhaps TRBD2 as D (6 bases). Trimming removed 5 bases from V and 5 bases from J, with 19 bases in between. The germline V gene has CDR1 SEHNR and CDR2 FQNEAQ (reference sequence). The CDR3 has 16 residues. CDR3 region: CASSPSLAGTNNEQFF. CDR3 nucleotides: TGTGCCAGCAGCCCAAGCTTGGCGGGAACGAACAATGAGCAGTTCTTC.

Many counts were recorded for this clonotype. The chain carries TRBV12-3 or TRBV12-4 and TRBJ2-5; D is perhaps TRBD2 (5 bases). This CDR3 region has 14 residues. Trimming pared 2 bases from V and 3 bases from J, leaving 10 bases between. The CDR3 sequence is CASSLSGNEETQYF. Here the CDR3 DNA reads TGTGCCAGCAGTTTATCGGGGAATGAAGAGACCCAGTACTTC.

With regard to this clonotype: This likely comes from a read error, as the CDR3 has no conserved phenylalanine or tryptophan at its end. The chain has TRBV6-1 and TRBJ2-1, with 10 bases identical to TRBD2. CDR3 length: 15 amino acids. CDR1 MNHNS and CDR2 SASEGT come from the germline V gene. In nucleotides, the CDR3 is TGTTCCAGCAGTGAATCTAGCGGGAGCTACAATGAGCAGTTCTCC. It yields the protein CSSSESSGSYNEQFS.

The V call is TRBV6-1, the J call TRBJ2-7; the D is unclear. In germline, CDR1 is MNHNS, CDR2 SASEGT. V lost 8 bases and J lost 7, with 12 bases in between. There are 11 residues in the CDR3. The CDR3 sequence is CASVALEEQYF. CDR3 in DNA: TGTGCCAGCGTAGCCTTGGAGGAGCAGTACTTC.

A single count supports this clonotype. A much larger clonotype is one base distant, so this may be a read error. The CDR3 bases are TGTGCTAGTAGCAACCTGCCAGGAGATACGCAGTATTTT. It codes for CASSNLPGDTQYF. The rearrangement uses TRBV12-5 and TRBJ2-3; D not resolved. Germline V gene data show CDR1 as LGHNT and CDR2 as FRNRAP. Trimming removed 8 bases from V and 5 bases from J, with 14 bases in between. The CDR3 runs 13 residues.

In regard to this clonotype: The junction differs from germline at one of its ends, possibly a read error. The V and J genes are TRBV11-1 and TRBJ2-2, with 8 bases that match TRBD2. From germline, CDR1 is SGHAT and CDR2 FQDESV (reference sequence). CDR3 size: 15 residues. CDR3 bases: TGTACCAGCCGCGAGACGGGAGGGAACGCCGGGGAGCTGTTTTTT. Protein: CTSRETGGNAGELFF.